This section outlines one TCR beta chain sequence together with its context. No antigen is known for it. This sample is part of a study of blood T cells in healthy people across ages. Aged about 6 to 100, donors were systemically healthy Caucasians from Russia. Each sample provided at least 6 micrograms of extracted total RNA. A J-beta primer mix and a sample-barcoded 5' primer were used in a second PCR of about 6 to 12 cycles. The template-switch adaptor was a 5' adaptor with 12 random nucleotides. It tagged each cDNA molecule. TCRdb reprocessed the 5' RACE reads with MiXCR, giving one entry per CDR3 protein. The sample holds roughly 1,800,000 distinct CDR3 sequences, 49% seen once. Study-wide results and limits: Versus aged donors, long-lived donors had higher diversity and more naive CD4+ cells.

CDR3 size: 14 residues. Trimming at V came to 1 base and at J to 8 bases, leaving 4 bases not matched to a gene. Looked up from germline, CDR1 is LGHDT and CDR2 is YNNKEL (reference sequence). This receptor was identified in a woman between 40 and 50 years old in good health. The sequenced material came from blood. V is TRBV3-1 and J is TRBJ1-2; 10 bases map to TRBD1. The CDR3, as DNA: TGTGCCAGCAGCCAAGGACAGGGGGCTAAGGGCTACACCTTC. Protein product: CASSQGQGAKGYTF.